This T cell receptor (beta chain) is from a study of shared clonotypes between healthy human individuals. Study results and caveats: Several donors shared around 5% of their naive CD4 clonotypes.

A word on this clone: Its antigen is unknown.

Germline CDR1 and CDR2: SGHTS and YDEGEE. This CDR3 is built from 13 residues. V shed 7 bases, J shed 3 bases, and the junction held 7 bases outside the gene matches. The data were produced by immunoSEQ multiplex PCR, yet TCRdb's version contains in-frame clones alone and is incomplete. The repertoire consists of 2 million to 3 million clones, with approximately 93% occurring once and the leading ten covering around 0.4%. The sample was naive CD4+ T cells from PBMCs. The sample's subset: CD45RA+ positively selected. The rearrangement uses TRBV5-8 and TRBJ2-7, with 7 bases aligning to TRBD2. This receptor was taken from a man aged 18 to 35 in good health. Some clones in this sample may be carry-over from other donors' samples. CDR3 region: CASGSGRGYEQYF. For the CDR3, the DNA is TGTGCCAGCGGCTCAGGGAGGGGCTACGAGCAGTACTTC.